This TCR beta chain stems from a study of OX40 agonist ivuxolimab in advanced cancers. TCRdb's copy holds only in-frame clones and misses some; the assay was immunoSEQ multiplex PCR. Of just under 80,000 clones listed, 70% to 90% are singletons. The germline V gene encodes CDR1 KGHSH and CDR2 LQKENI. V was shortened by 6 bases and J by 0 bases, with 11 bases between the two germline ends. The CDR3 totals 14 residues. Concerning this clone: Other DNA sequences within the sample encode an identical CDR3.

Sample: CD4+ or CD8+ T cells sorted from blood, taken in a trial of the OX40 agonist ivuxolimab. The sequence came from an adult with an advanced solid tumor such as melanoma, head and neck, liver or kidney cancer. The chain is built from TRBV18 and TRBJ1-1; D is undetermined. The CDR3 loop is CASSPGGVNTEAFF. The CDR3 region has the DNA TGTGCCAGCTCCCCCGGCGGGGTGAACACTGAAGCTTTCTTT.